These 28 T cell receptor beta chains were all obtained from the same sample, sequenced in a study of Graves' ophthalmopathy and Graves' hyperthyroidism. Beta-chain TCR CDR3 regions were amplified from RNA transcripts. Scientists carried out first-round RT-PCR using HTBI primers and then a second-round multiplex PCR. MiXCR was run by TCRdb on the multiplex PCR reads, yielding one entry per CDR3 protein. The sample lists roughly 480,000 distinct CDR3 sequences; around an eighth were seen once. Material: blood. The receptors were sampled from a woman aged 25 to 39 with Graves' ophthalmopathy.

This clonotype was observed many times. The chain uses TRBV28 and TRBJ2-6; D is undetermined. V was clipped by 7 bases and J by 4 bases, with 17 bases between them. The CDR3 covers 16 residues. Germline lookup yields CDR1 MDHEN and CDR2 SYDVKM. CDR3 sequence reads: CASTLLWGPGANVLTF. The CDR3 DNA sequence: TGTGCCAGCACCCTACTTTGGGGTCCCGGGGCCAACGTCCTGACTTTC.

The chain employs TRBV11-2 and TRBJ2-5, with 9 bases aligning to TRBD1. This CDR3 contains 14 residues. CDR1 and CDR2 (germline): SGHAT, FQNNGV. The trim removed 5 bases at V and 4 bases at J, leaving 5 bases unmatched. CDR3 in amino acids: CASSPMDRGETQYF. CDR3 bases: TGTGCCAGCAGCCCCATGGACAGGGGAGAGACCCAGTACTTC.

This clonotype was found many times. The chain has TRBV12-3 or TRBV12-4 and TRBJ1-1; D possibly corresponds to TRBD1 (6 bases). This CDR3 is built from 17 residues. The V end lost 0 bases, the J end lost 5 bases, and 19 bases lay between the germline ends. CDR3 loop: CASSLALAGARRTEAFF. The DNA of the CDR3 is TGTGCCAGCAGTTTAGCGTTGGCGGGGGCGCGACGGACTGAAGCTTTCTTT.

This clonotype was counted a few times. The chain links TRBV7-9 to TRBJ1-1; D is undetermined. Between the trimmed V and J ends, which lost 4 bases and 0 bases, there was a span of 9 bases. This CDR3 comprises 14 residues. In germline, CDR1 is SEHNR, CDR2 FQNEAQ (reference sequence). The CDR3 DNA sequence: TGTGCCAGCAGCTCCCCTCCGCTGAACACTGAAGCTTTCTTT. Protein product: CASSSPPLNTEAFF.

This clonotype was seen more than once but under ten times. V is TRBV4-1 and J is TRBJ1-1; a possible D gene is TRBD1 (5 bases). The CDR3 is made up of 16 amino acids. In germline, CDR1 is MGHRA, CDR2 YSYEKL. Trimming removed 3 bases at V and 4 bases at J, with 18 bases between. The CDR3 nucleotides are TGCGCCAGCAGCCATATGGGCAGGGTTCTTAGCACTGAAGCTTTCTTT. Protein sequence: CASSHMGRVLSTEAFF.

A few counts support this clonotype. The genes are TRBV20-1 and TRBJ2-4; 8 nucleotides align to TRBD2. CDR1 and CDR2 from the germline V gene are DFQATT and SNEGSKA (reference sequence). This CDR3 has 14 amino acids. Unmatched junction bases numbered 12, after V lost 7 bases and J lost 7 bases. The CDR3 loop reads CSGWGSGSVNIQYF. The CDR3 region has the DNA TGCAGTGGTTGGGGGAGCGGGAGTGTTAACATTCAGTACTTC.

The sample holds many counts of this clonotype. V and J are TRBV19 and TRBJ1-1, with D uncertain. Trimming took 3 bases from V and 10 from J, leaving 12 bases between them. The CDR3 sequence is 12 residues long. Per the germline V gene, CDR1 is LNHDA and CDR2 is SQIVND (reference sequence). CDR3 residues: CASSIQGPGAFF. CDR3 coding DNA: TGTGCCAGTAGTATCCAAGGCCCCGGAGCTTTCTTT.

This clonotype has a count of ten or more. The rearrangement joins TRBV12-3 or TRBV12-4 to TRBJ1-2; D remains ambiguous. The CDR3 is 14 amino acids. V gave up 1 base and J gave up 5 bases, with 11 bases separating them. The CDR3 coding sequence is TGTGCCAGCAGTTTAGGTTCGGGCGCGTATGGCTACACCTTC. Its protein is CASSLGSGAYGYTF.

This rearrangement joins TRBV6-1 to TRBJ2-2, with a possible D match to TRBD1 (7 bases). The CDR3 length is 17 residues. V gave up 5 bases and J gave up 5 bases, with 21 bases separating them. Germline loops: CDR1 MNHNS, CDR2 SASEGT. CDR3 bases: TGTGCCAGCAGTCTCACAAGCAGGGGGGTCGTTACCGGGGAGCTGTTTTTT. It translates to CASSLTSRGVVTGELFF.

Many counts were recorded for this clonotype. V usage is TRBV28 and J usage is TRBJ2-7, with D perhaps TRBD1 (6 bases). The length of the CDR3 is 16 residues. Germline V gene sequence: CDR1 MDHEN, CDR2 SYDVKM. The V and J ends lost 2 bases and 5 bases respectively, with 19 bases between them. This CDR3 reads CASSLPRTEAQDEQYF. The CDR3 DNA is TGTGCCAGCAGTTTACCCCGGACAGAGGCGCAGGACGAGCAGTACTTC.

This clonotype was detected a few times. The chain has TRBV20-1 and TRBJ2-7; D is tentatively TRBD1 or TRBD2 (6 bases each). Trimming removed 6 bases at V and 7 bases at J, with 31 bases between. CDR1 is DFQATT and CDR2 is SNEGSKA in the germline V gene (reference sequence). CDR3 length: 17 residues. The DNA of the CDR3 is TGCAGTGCAACCGACAGGACCTTGGCGGGGTACTACAATGAGCAGTACTTC. The encoded protein is CSATDRTLAGYYNEQYF.

The rearrangement uses TRBV11-1 and TRBJ1-2, with D maybe TRBD1 (6 bases). Germline V CDR1 and CDR2: SGHAT, FQDESV (reference sequence). V was trimmed by 0 bases and J by 0 bases, leaving 11 bases between them. CDR3 length equals 16 residues. This CDR3 reads CASSLAPDSTNYGYTF. CDR3 in DNA: TGTGCCAGCAGCTTAGCGCCGGACAGCACTAACTATGGCTACACCTTC.

Many counts were recorded for this clonotype. This sequence joins TRBV11-3 and TRBJ1-2; D uncertain. Germline CDR1 is SGHNT and CDR2 is YENEEA. V lost 1 base and J 6 bases, leaving 9 bases between the germline ends. CDR3 length equals 13 residues. CDR3 region: CASSLVPPDGYTF. The CDR3 DNA follows: TGTGCCAGCAGCTTAGTTCCGCCGGATGGCTACACCTTC.

Many counts were recorded for this clonotype. This chain's CDR3 is CASSSIMISRTTGANVLTF. The CDR3 nucleotides read TGTGCCAGCAGTTCAATCATGATCTCTCGTACAACTGGGGCCAACGTCCTGACTTTC. The genes are TRBV28 and TRBJ2-6, with D unresolved. Trimming removed 4 bases from V and 2 bases from J, with 21 bases in between. Germline CDR1 and CDR2: MDHEN and SYDVKM. The CDR3 has 19 amino acids.

The rearrangement joins TRBV3-1 to TRBJ2-2, with D possibly called TRBD1 or TRBD2 (6 bases each). CDR1 is LGHDT and CDR2 is YNNKEL in the germline V gene (reference sequence). This CDR3 is 18 amino acids long. Trimming left V 0 bases short and J 1 base short, with 15 bases between. The CDR3 reads CASSQDEGGLLNTGELFF. DNA of the CDR3: TGTGCCAGCAGCCAAGATGAAGGGGGACTCCTGAACACCGGGGAGCTGTTTTTT.

This clonotype turned up a few times. This chain links TRBV15 with TRBJ2-7; 8 bases line up with TRBD1. The CDR3 is made up of 13 amino acids. After removal of 4 bases from V and 6 bases from J, the junction contained 5 bases not matched to a gene. Germline V gene sequence: CDR1 LNHNV, CDR2 YYDKDF (reference sequence). This CDR3 is CATSTGQGREQYF. Here the CDR3 DNA reads TGTGCCACCAGCACAGGACAGGGACGCGAGCAGTACTTC.

This clonotype was picked up many times. V is TRBV5-1 and J is TRBJ1-6; D is uncertain. This CDR3 region has 14 residues. CDR1 and CDR2 from the germline V gene are SGHRS and YFSETQ. Trimming shortened V by 0 bases and J by 10 bases, and 11 bases separated the two germline ends. The CDR3 DNA follows: TGCGCCAGCAGCTTGGGGAGACTATCCTCACCCCTCCACTTT. This codes for CASSLGRLSSPLHF.

The V and J genes are TRBV4-1 and TRBJ2-7, with 10 bases fitting TRBD2. CDR3 length: 16 residues. J lost 4 bases, V lost 0 bases, and 6 bases had no gene match. The germline gives CDR1 MGHRA, CDR2 YSYEKL. CDR3 in amino acids: CASSQDRASGSYEQYF. The CDR3 nucleotides read TGCGCCAGCAGCCAAGATCGAGCTAGCGGGAGTTACGAGCAGTACTTC.

Points on this clonotype: A much more abundant neighbour one base away suggests this may be a read error. The rearrangement links TRBV11-2 to TRBJ1-2; 7 bases agree with TRBD1. Germline V gives CDR1 SGHAT, CDR2 FQNNGV. CDR3 size: 14 residues. The CDR3 here is CVSSHGTAALGYTF. The DNA of the CDR3 is TGTGTCAGCAGCCACGGGACAGCCGCCTTGGGCTACACCTTC.

This clonotype was seen ten or more times. For the CDR3, the DNA is TGTGCCAGCATAAGCAGGGTCTATGGCTACACCTTC. Translated: CASISRVYGYTF. The chain couples TRBV2 to TRBJ1-2; D is possibly TRBD1 (5 bases). This CDR3 contains 12 residues. The germline V gene has CDR1 SNHLY and CDR2 FYNNEI. V shed 7 bases and J shed 4 bases, with 10 bases lying between them.

The V and J genes are TRBV19 and TRBJ1-5; no clear D gene. Germline V gene sequence: CDR1 LNHDA, CDR2 SQIVND (reference sequence). V lost 5 bases and J 9 bases, leaving 20 bases between the germline ends. This CDR3 comprises 15 residues. For the CDR3, the DNA is TGTGCCAGTAGTTCAGGAGGCCGATCTGGCGGGCCCCAGCATTTT. Translated: CASSSGGRSGGPQHF.

This clonotype appeared many times. The rearrangement links TRBV12-3 or TRBV12-4 to TRBJ1-2; D gene unclear. This CDR3 region has 15 residues. CDR3 in DNA: TGTGCATCGGGCACGTCGGCGGGAGTAAACTATGGCTACACCTTC. It specifies CASGTSAGVNYGYTF.

In this sample, this clonotype turned up a few times. A much larger clone lies a single base off, so this may be a read error. This chain uses TRBV25-1 with TRBJ1-1; no clear D gene. The CDR3 is made up of 14 amino acids. CDR1 and CDR2 (germline): MGHDK, SYGVNS. DNA for the CDR3: TGTGCCAGCAGTGAATATGGACGGAACACTGAAGCTTGCTTT. It is translated as CASSEYGRNTEACF.

Many counts were recorded for this clonotype. The J gene is TRBJ2-7, the V gene TRBV6-5; 10 bases are a match to TRBD1. CDR3 length: 15 residues. The V gene end was trimmed by 2 bases and the J gene end by 5 bases; junction bases not matched to a gene: 6. From germline, CDR1 is MNHEY and CDR2 SVGAGI. Here the CDR3 DNA reads TGTGCCAGCAGTTACAGGGACAGGGGAGCCCACGAGCAGTACTTC. This gives the protein CASSYRDRGAHEQYF.

This clonotype was seen repeatedly, ten times or more. The chain carries TRBV28 and TRBJ2-2, with D perhaps TRBD1 (6 bases). Trimming took off 0 bases at V and 5 bases at J, with 13 bases between the two ends. Germline loops: CDR1 MDHEN, CDR2 SYDVKM. The CDR3 spans 16 residues. For the CDR3, the DNA is TGTGCCAGCAGTTTATGGGGCAGGGGTGGTACCGGGGAGCTGTTTTTT. The encoded protein is CASSLWGRGGTGELFF. Together with reference TRBV28 and TRBJ2-2, the CDR3 gives the full variable domain: DVKVTQSSRYLVKRTGEKVFLECVQDMDHENMFWYRQDPGLGLRLIYFSYDVKMKEKGDIPEGYSVSREKKERFSLILESASTNQTSMYLCASSLWGRGGTGELFFGEGSRLTVL.

This clonotype showed up just a few times. This chain joins TRBV19 and TRBJ1-5, with 7 bases that match TRBD1. The CDR3 is 17 residues long. V shed 7 bases, J shed 3 bases, and the junction held 15 bases outside the gene matches. CDR1 LNHDA and CDR2 SQIVND come from the germline V gene (reference sequence). CDR3 coding DNA: TGTGCCAGTACGAGGACTAGGACAGGTAGGGTCAATCAGCCCCAGCATTTT. Translation gives CASTRTRTGRVNQPQHF.

In its sample, this clonotype was seen many times. V gene TRBV28 combines with J gene TRBJ2-3, with D unresolved. Germline lookup yields CDR1 MDHEN and CDR2 SYDVKM. The CDR3 is made up of 16 amino acids. V lost 5 bases and J lost 6, with 21 bases in between. The DNA of the CDR3 is TGTGCCAGCAGTATCTGGAGTCCCCCGGAGAGGGATACGCAGTATTTT. This encodes CASSIWSPPERDTQYF.

CDR3 amino acids: CAWRTANYGYTF. The CDR3 region has the DNA TGTGCCTGGCGCACCGCTAACTATGGCTACACCTTC. The chain couples TRBV30 to TRBJ1-2, with unresolved D. The germline V gene has CDR1 GTSNPN and CDR2 SVGIG (reference sequence). V lost 5 bases and J 0 bases, leaving 7 bases between the germline ends. This CDR3 has 12 residues.